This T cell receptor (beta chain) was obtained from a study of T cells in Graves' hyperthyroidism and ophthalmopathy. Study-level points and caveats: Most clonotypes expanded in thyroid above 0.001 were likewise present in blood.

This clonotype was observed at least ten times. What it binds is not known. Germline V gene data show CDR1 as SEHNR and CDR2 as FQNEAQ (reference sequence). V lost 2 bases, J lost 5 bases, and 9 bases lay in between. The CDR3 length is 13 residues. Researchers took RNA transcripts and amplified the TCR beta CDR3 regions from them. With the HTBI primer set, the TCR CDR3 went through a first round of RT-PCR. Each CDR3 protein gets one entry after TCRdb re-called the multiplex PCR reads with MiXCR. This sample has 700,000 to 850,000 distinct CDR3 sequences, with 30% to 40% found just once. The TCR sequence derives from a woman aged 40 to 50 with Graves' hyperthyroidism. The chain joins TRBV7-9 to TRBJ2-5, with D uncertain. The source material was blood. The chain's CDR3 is CASSLNSMETQYF. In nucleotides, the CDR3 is TGTGCCAGCAGCTTAAATTCCATGGAGACCCAGTACTTC.